The 10 T cell receptor beta chains listed next were all sequenced from one sample in a study of blood T cell repertoires in COVID-19. Clones were read by immunoSEQ multiplex PCR, and TCRdb kept only the in-frame ones, dropping some. The data show 450,000 or so clones, with roughly 89% seen just once and 0.7% to 1% held by the top ten. Source material: peripheral blood. The receptors stem from a man aged 18 to 29 with COVID-19, enrolled during active disease.

V gene TRBV2 combines with J gene TRBJ1-3, with D possibly matching TRBD1 (6 bases). This CDR3 comprises 12 residues. In germline, CDR1 is SNHLY, CDR2 FYNNEI. Trimming left V 11 bases short and J 5 bases short, with 13 bases between. The chain's CDR3 is CASHRARNTIYF. The DNA of the CDR3 is TGTGCCTCTCACAGGGCTCGAAACACCATATATTTT.

This chain connects TRBV4-1 to TRBJ1-2; D unresolved. V lost 4 bases to trimming and J lost 4 bases, with 13 bases between them. Germline CDR1 MGHRA, CDR2 YSYEKL. The CDR3 loop spans 14 amino acids. The CDR3 sequence is CASSPLLGGYGYTF. The CDR3 DNA follows: TGCGCCAGCAGCCCCTTACTGGGAGGCTATGGCTACACCTTC.

This chain links TRBV6-6 with TRBJ2-7, with TRBD1 matching over 9 bases. The CDR3 is 14 amino acids. In germline, CDR1 is MNHNY, CDR2 SVGAGI (reference sequence). The J segment lost 4 bases and the V segment lost 2 bases, leaving 3 bases of the junction unmatched. CDR3 in DNA: TGTGCCAGCAGTTACGGGACAGGGATTTACGAGCAGTACTTC. It translates to CASSYGTGIYEQYF.

The chain employs TRBV7-9 and TRBJ2-1, with 9 bases that match TRBD2. This CDR3 is built from 15 residues. Germline V gene sequence: CDR1 SEHNR, CDR2 FQNEAQ (reference sequence). Germline trimming cut 1 base from V and 10 bases from J; bases unmatched to any gene: 8. CDR3 sequence: CASSLDGGRGREQFF. CDR3 bases: TGTGCCAGCAGCTTAGACGGCGGGAGGGGACGCGAGCAGTTCTTC.

The chain combines TRBV21-1 with TRBJ2-1; the table names TRBD1, a call not compared with the DNA. TRBV21-1 is classified as a pseudogene. This CDR3 spans 20 amino acids. The DNA for the CDR3 is TGTGCCAGCAGCAAAGCGCTTAGTAGACAGGGAAGGAGCTCCTACAATGAGCAGTTCTTC. Amino acid sequence: CASSKALSRQGRSSYNEQFF.

The chain is built from TRBV5-1 and TRBJ2-2; the match to TRBD1 covers 8 bases. Germline V CDR1 and CDR2: SGHRS, YFSETQ. Unmatched junction bases numbered 4, after V lost 3 bases and J lost 6 bases. The CDR3 has 14 residues. The CDR3 loop reads CASSSTGGPGELFF. CDR3 sequence (DNA): TGCGCCAGCAGCTCCACAGGGGGACCCGGGGAGCTGTTTTTT.

This clone occurred many times. The chain joins TRBV5-4 to TRBJ2-1, with a tentative D call TRBD2 (5 bases). CDR3 length equals 14 residues. Deletions cut 1 base from V and 1 base from J, with 6 bases between. Germline lookup yields CDR1 SGHNT and CDR2 YYREEE (reference sequence). The CDR3, as DNA: TGTGCCAGCAGCTTGCGGGGTTCCTACAATGAGCAGTTCTTC. Protein: CASSLRGSYNEQFF.

This chain joins TRBV14 and TRBJ2-3, with D perhaps TRBD1 (6 bases). Germline V lookup: CDR1 SGHDN, CDR2 FVKESK. The CDR3 totals 18 residues. Trimming pared 1 base from V and 6 bases from J, leaving 23 bases between. The CDR3 is CASSQVPTTGPLTDTQYF. The CDR3 nucleotides are TGTGCCAGCAGCCAAGTGCCCACGACAGGCCCTTTAACGGATACGCAGTATTTT.

The chain joins TRBV3-1 (or the pseudogene TRBV3-2) to TRBJ1-1, with 9 nucleotides matching TRBD1. Germline loops: CDR1 LGHDT, CDR2 YNNKEL (reference sequence). V lost 6 bases, J lost 4 bases, and 9 bases stayed unmatched. The CDR3 has 15 amino acids. The CDR3, as DNA: TGTGCCAGCAGTAGCCAGGGACAGGGACCCACTGAAGCTTTCTTT. Protein product: CASSSQGQGPTEAFF.

The chain joins TRBV15 to TRBJ1-5; TRBD1 aligns across 9 bases. The germline CDR1 and CDR2 sequences are LNHNV and YYDKDF (reference sequence). This CDR3 is 16 amino acids long. V gave up 0 bases and J gave up 8 bases; unmatched junction bases: 8. DNA for the CDR3: TGTGCCACCAGCAGAGATCTGTACAGGGGGCTGGAGCCCCAGCATTTT. Residues: CATSRDLYRGLEPQHF.